The 22 T cell receptor beta chains given below trace back to one sample, sequenced in a study of CXCR3-negative and CXCR3-positive naive CD8 T cells. UMI-labeled 5' RACE yielded the TRB cDNA libraries. TCRdb re-called the 5' RACE reads and shows each CDR3 protein once, DNA omitted. Recorded for this sample: about 98,000 distinct CDR3 sequences. Findings and caveats of the study: TRB CDR3 hydrophobicity was greater in CXCR3-positive naive cells than in CXCR3-negative naive cells.

Their target antigens are unknown. Sequencing used naive CXCR3+ CD8+ T cells from blood. The sample's subset: CD45RO-CCR7+CD27+CD95- naive CD8+ T cells expressing CXCR3 (TNR3+). The receptor source for this set is a human donor in good health. Some clones in this sample may be carry-over from other donors' samples.

The genes are TRBV7-2 and TRBJ2-1. This CDR3 has 15 amino acids. Germline V gene data show CDR1 as SGHTA and CDR2 as FQGNSA. Here the CDR3 reads CASSLSIDIGVDQFF. Based on the CDR3 plus reference TRBV7-2 and TRBJ2-1, the full variable domain is GAGVSQSPSNKVTEKGKDVELRCDPISGHTALYWYRQSLGQGLEFLIYFQGNSAPDKSGLPSDRFSAERTGGSVSTLTIQRTQQEDSAVYLCASSLSIDIGVDQFFGPGTRLTVL.

V usage is TRBV3-1 and J usage is TRBJ2-5; the TRBD2 assignment by TCRdb is unverifiable without DNA. Per germline, CDR1 LGHDT and CDR2 YNNKEL (reference sequence). This CDR3 is built from 15 residues. CDR3 residues: CASSPRLANQETQYF.

The gene calls are TRBV7-9 and TRBJ2-3. This CDR3 comprises 15 residues. The germline V gene encodes CDR1 SEHNR and CDR2 FQNEAQ (reference sequence). The CDR3 spells CASSSDTSGTDTQYF. The full variable domain, in which reference TRBV7-9 and TRBJ2-3 provide the parts outside the CDR3, is DTGVSQNPRHKITKRGQNVTFRCDPISEHNRLYWYRQTLGQGPEFLTYFQNEAQLEKSRLLSDRFSAERPKGSFSTLEIQRTEQGDSAMYLCASSSDTSGTDTQYFGPGTRLTVL.

V usage is TRBV12-3 or TRBV12-4 and J usage is TRBJ2-7; checking the TCRdb D call of TRBD1 is not possible without DNA. CDR3 length: 15 residues. The CDR3 spells CASSLRQGITYEQYF.

The J gene is TRBJ1-5, the V gene TRBV28; the TRBD1 assignment by TCRdb is unverifiable without DNA. This CDR3 contains 14 residues. Germline V lookup: CDR1 MDHEN, CDR2 SYDVKM. CDR3 sequence reads: CASRTTGGRQPQHF.

The CDR3 sequence: CSVRDTNYERYF. This chain links TRBV29-1 with TRBJ2-7; without DNA, the TCRdb call of TRBD1 cannot be checked. Germline V lookup: CDR1 SQVTM, CDR2 ANQGSEA. CDR3 length: 12 amino acids.

The rearrangement links TRBV6-1 to TRBJ2-5; TCRdb selects TRBD2, and the lack of DNA leaves this call unchecked. The CDR3 covers 13 residues. Germline CDR1 and CDR2: MNHNS and SASEGT. CDR3 in amino acids: CAGKGLAEETQYF.

This chain uses TRBV14 with TRBJ2-1; TCRdb's D gene call, TRBD2, goes unchecked for lack of DNA. The CDR3 loop spans 15 amino acids. Germline V gene sequence: CDR1 SGHDN, CDR2 FVKESK. The CDR3 sequence: CASSQELAGGYEQFF.

The chain recombines TRBV29-1 with TRBJ2-7; TCRdb's assignment of TRBD2 cannot be checked, as there is no DNA. Germline CDR1 is SQVTM and CDR2 is ANQGSEA. The CDR3 sequence is 14 residues long. The CDR3 here is CSVRLAGVEYEQYF.

The chain has TRBV27 and TRBJ1-5. This CDR3 contains 14 residues. Germline V gene lookup returns CDR1 MNHEY and CDR2 SMNVEV (reference sequence). The CDR3 loop reads CASSLFYSNQPQHF.

The chain has TRBV7-2 and TRBJ2-7; TCRdb's D call, TRBD1, is unchecked because there is no DNA. Germline V gene data show CDR1 as SGHTA and CDR2 as FQGNSA. The CDR3 totals 15 residues. The CDR3 reads CASSLAWGGTYEQYF.

The chain is built from TRBV5-1 and TRBJ2-7; the D gene TCRdb calls, TRBD1, cannot be checked with no DNA. In germline, CDR1 is SGHRS, CDR2 YFSETQ. The CDR3 is 16 amino acids. CDR3 amino acids: CASSLSGGGGGYEQYF.

The gene calls are TRBV29-1 and TRBJ2-6; TCRdb outputs TRBD2, but without DNA this stays unchecked. Germline V gives CDR1 SQVTM, CDR2 ANQGSEA. This CDR3 spans 17 amino acids. The CDR3 sequence is CSVSGGQAGSGANVLTF.

The V and J genes are TRBV9 and TRBJ2-7; the TCRdb D gene call, TRBD2, has no DNA to confirm it. The CDR3 extends over 14 amino acids. Germline V CDR1 and CDR2: SGDLS, YYNGEE. CDR3 residues: CASTHVSRNYEQYF.

V is TRBV7-9 and J is TRBJ1-1; the D call of TRBD1 rests on TCRdb alone, since no DNA is present to check it. Germline CDR1 and CDR2: SEHNR and FQNEAQ (reference sequence). This CDR3 region has 16 residues. The chain's CDR3 is CASSLPRQGMNTEAFF.

The chain joins TRBV7-9 to TRBJ2-7. Germline CDR1 reads SEHNR; CDR2 reads FQNEAQ (reference sequence). The CDR3 totals 14 residues. CDR3 in amino acids: CASSLVTRNYEQYF.

The rearrangement joins TRBV2 to TRBJ2-5; TCRdb designates TRBD2, a call that cannot be tested without DNA. CDR1 and CDR2 from the germline V gene are SNHLY and FYNNEI. The CDR3 has 17 residues. CDR3 amino acids: CASSEPRLGTAAPLQYF. The full variable domain, rest sourced from reference TRBV2 and TRBJ2-5, is EPEVTQTPSHQVTQMGQEVILRCVPISNHLYFYWYRQILGQKVEFLVSFYNNEISEKSEIFDDQFSVERPDGSNFTLKIRSTKLEDSAMYFCASSEPRLGTAAPLQYFGPGTRLLVL.

The chain joins TRBV7-7 to TRBJ2-1. This CDR3 comprises 15 residues. Germline values: CDR1 SSHAT, CDR2 FNYEAQ (reference sequence). CDR3: CASSPDSSSYNEQFF. The whole variable domain, remainder taken from reference TRBV7-7 and TRBJ2-1, is GAGVSQSPRYKVTKRGQDVTLRCDPISSHATLYWYQQALGQGPEFLTYFNYEAQPDKSGLPSDRFSAERPEGSISTLTIQRTEQRDSAMYRCASSPDSSSYNEQFFGPGTRLTVL.

The chain is built from TRBV20-1 and TRBJ2-7; TCRdb proposes TRBD1, but this gene call is untestable without DNA. The CDR3 loop spans 13 amino acids. Germline V gene data show CDR1 as DFQATT and CDR2 as SNEGSKA (reference sequence). The chain's CDR3 is CSARDPDTYEQYF.

V is TRBV7-6 and J is TRBJ1-3; as DNA is missing, the TRBD1 call by TCRdb cannot be tested. The CDR3 consists of 16 residues. CDR1 is SGHVS and CDR2 is FNYEAQ in the germline V gene. CDR3 residues: CASSSEWGIPGNTIYF. The variable domain in full, completed from reference TRBV7-6 and TRBJ1-3, reads GAGVSQSPRYKVTKRGQDVALRCDPISGHVSLYWYRQALGQGPEFLTYFNYEAQQDKSGLPNDRFSAERPEGSISTLTIQRTEQRDSAMYRCASSSEWGIPGNTIYFGEGSWLTVV.

V is TRBV5-1 and J is TRBJ2-1; without DNA, the TCRdb call of TRBD2 cannot be checked. CDR1 is SGHRS and CDR2 is YFSETQ in the germline V gene. The CDR3 contains 16 residues. The CDR3 sequence is CASSLTLAGAYNEQFF.

The chain joins TRBV6-1 to TRBJ1-5; checking the TCRdb D call of TRBD1 is not possible without DNA. The CDR3 is 19 amino acids. CDR1 is MNHNS, CDR2 SASEGT, per germline. The CDR3 protein is CASSGPGTGWDVGNQPQHF.